A selection of T cell receptor beta chains follows, all from one sample in a study of radiotherapy plus CTLA-4 blockade in lung cancer. Clones were read by immunoSEQ multiplex PCR, and TCRdb kept only the in-frame ones, dropping some. The table lists 49,000 or so clones, roughly four fifths of them singletons, with around 8% in the top ten. The sample in question was peripheral blood, obtained from a patient treated with radiotherapy plus ipilimumab. These receptor sequences come from a human donor with non-small cell lung cancer who had stable disease on radiotherapy plus ipilimumab. Both conserved end residues are part of each CDR3.

>TRBV7-6|15
CASSLLSSRNNEQFF
>TRBV27|16
CASSLFRVANTGELFF
>TRBV7-2|16
CASSLDLAGGRDTQYF
>TRBV7-2|18
CASSLDWTSGTQGGELFF
>TRBV30|13
CAWSSAGPYGYTF
>TRBV28|16
CASSLKGLGRDYGYTF
>TRBV29-1|13
CSVLKGAYNEQFF
>TRBV27|13
CASSLARGLGAFF
>TRBV6-5|14
CASRQTGGGQPQHF
>TRBV18|12
CASSPYQETQYF
>TRBV5-5|15
CASSLANRATGELFF
>TRBV30|12
CAWSLGSYEQYF
>TRBV27|12
CASKRGDNEQFF
>TRBV5-1|13
CASSPGTGNTIYF
>TRBV5-4|13
CASSGGQGVSYTF
>TRBV4-2|15
CASSQDRTGLQPQHF
>TRBV5-1|17
CASRRSGASNLNTEAFF